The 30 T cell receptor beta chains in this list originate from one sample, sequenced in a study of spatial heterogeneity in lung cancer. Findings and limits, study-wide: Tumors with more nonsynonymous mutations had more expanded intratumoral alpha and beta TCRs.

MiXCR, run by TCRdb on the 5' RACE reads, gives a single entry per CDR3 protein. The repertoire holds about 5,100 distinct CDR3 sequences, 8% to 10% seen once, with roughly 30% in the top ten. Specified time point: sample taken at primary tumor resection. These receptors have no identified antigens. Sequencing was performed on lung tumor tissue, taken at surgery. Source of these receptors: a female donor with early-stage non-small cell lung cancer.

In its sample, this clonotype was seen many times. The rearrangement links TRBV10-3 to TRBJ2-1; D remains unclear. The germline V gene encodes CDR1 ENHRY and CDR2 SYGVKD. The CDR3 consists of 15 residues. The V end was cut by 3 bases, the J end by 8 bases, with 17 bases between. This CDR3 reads CAISDPRLPSYEQFF. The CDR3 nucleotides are TGTGCCATCAGTGATCCGCGACTCCCGAGCTATGAGCAGTTCTTC.

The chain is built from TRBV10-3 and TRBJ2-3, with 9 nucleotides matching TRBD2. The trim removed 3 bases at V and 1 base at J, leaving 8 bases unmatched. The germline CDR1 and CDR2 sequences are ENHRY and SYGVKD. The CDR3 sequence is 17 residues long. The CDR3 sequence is CAISDPQRGAGTDTQYF. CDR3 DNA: TGTGCCATCAGTGACCCCCAGCGGGGGGCGGGCACAGATACGCAGTATTTT.

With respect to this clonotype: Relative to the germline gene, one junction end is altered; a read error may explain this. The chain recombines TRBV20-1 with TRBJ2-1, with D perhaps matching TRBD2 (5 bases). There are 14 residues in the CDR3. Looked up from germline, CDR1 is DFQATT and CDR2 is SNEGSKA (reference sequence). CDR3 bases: TGCAGTGCTAGAGCAACTCCGGCGGGCAATGAGCAGCTCTTC. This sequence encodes CSARATPAGNEQLF.

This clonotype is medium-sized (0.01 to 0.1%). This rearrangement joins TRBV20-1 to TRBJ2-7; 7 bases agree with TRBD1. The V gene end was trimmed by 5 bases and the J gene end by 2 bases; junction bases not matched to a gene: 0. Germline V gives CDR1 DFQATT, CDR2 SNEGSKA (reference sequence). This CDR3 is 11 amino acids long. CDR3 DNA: TGCAGTGCTGGGACAGCCTACGAGCAGTACTTC. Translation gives CSAGTAYEQYF.

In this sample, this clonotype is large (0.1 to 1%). Written as DNA, the CDR3 is TGTGCCAGCAGTTACTCCGCACAGAGCACAGATACGCAGTATTTT. It translates to CASSYSAQSTDTQYF. This chain connects TRBV6-6 to TRBJ2-3; D is unresolved. The CDR3 contains 15 residues. V lost 0 bases and J 0 bases, leaving 7 bases between the germline ends. Germline V CDR1 and CDR2: MNHNY, SVGAGI (reference sequence).

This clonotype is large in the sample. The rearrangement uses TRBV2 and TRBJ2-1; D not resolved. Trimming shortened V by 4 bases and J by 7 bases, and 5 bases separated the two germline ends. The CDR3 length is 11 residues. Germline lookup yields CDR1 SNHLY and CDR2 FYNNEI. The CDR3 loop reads CASSAGNEQFF. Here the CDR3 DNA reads TGTGCCAGCAGTGCCGGGAATGAGCAGTTCTTC.

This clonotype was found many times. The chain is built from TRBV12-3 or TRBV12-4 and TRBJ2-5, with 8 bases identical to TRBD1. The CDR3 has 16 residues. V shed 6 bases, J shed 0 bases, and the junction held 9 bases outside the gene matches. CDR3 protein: CASRLRDRRHQETQYF. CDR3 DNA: TGTGCCAGCAGGCTCCGGGACAGGCGCCACCAAGAGACCCAGTACTTC.

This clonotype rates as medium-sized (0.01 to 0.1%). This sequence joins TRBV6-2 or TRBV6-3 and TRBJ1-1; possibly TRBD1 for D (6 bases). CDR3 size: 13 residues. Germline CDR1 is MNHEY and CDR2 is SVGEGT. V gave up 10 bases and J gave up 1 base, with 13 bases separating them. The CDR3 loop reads CAIVDRPNTEAFF. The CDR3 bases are TGTGCCATCGTTGACAGGCCGAACACTGAAGCTTTCTTT.

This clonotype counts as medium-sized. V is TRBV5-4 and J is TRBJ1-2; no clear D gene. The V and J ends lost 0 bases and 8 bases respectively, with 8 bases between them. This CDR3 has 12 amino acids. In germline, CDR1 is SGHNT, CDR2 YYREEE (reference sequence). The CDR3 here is CASSLVAGGYTF. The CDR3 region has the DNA TGTGCCAGCAGCTTGGTGGCGGGCGGCTACACCTTC.

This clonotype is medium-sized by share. CDR3 DNA: TGTGCCAGCAGCTTAGAACAGGGTGGGGTAAATCAGCCCCAGCATTTT. Encoded protein: CASSLEQGGVNQPQHF. The rearrangement links TRBV7-2 to TRBJ1-5; perhaps TRBD1 as D (6 bases). Germline lookup yields CDR1 SGHTA and CDR2 FQGNSA. The V and J ends lost 1 base and 4 bases respectively, with 14 bases between them. There are 16 residues in the CDR3.

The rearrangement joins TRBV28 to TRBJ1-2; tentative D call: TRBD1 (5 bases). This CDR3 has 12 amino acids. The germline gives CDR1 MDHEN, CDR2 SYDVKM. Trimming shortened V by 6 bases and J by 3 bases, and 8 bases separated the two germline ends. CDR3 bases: TGTGCCAGCAGCGGGACCGACTATGGCTACACCTTC. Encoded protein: CASSGTDYGYTF.

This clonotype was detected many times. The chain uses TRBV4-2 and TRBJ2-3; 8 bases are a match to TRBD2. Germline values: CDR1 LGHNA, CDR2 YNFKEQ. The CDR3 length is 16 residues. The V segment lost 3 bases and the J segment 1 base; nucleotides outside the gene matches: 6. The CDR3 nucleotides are TGTGCCAGCAGCCAGACCGGGGGGGGTGGCACAGATACGCAGTATTTT. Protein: CASSQTGGGGTDTQYF.

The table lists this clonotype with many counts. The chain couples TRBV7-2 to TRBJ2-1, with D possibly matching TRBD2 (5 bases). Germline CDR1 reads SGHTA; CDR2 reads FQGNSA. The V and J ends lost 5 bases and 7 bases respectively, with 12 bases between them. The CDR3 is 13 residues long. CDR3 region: CASSPDGMNEQFF. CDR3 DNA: TGTGCCAGCAGCCCCGACGGGATGAATGAGCAGTTCTTC.

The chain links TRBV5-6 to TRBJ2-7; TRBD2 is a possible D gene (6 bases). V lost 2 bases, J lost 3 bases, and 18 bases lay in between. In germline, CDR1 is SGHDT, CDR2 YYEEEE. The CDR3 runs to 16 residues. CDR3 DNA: TGTGCCAGCAGCTTACCCTCAGGTGGGGGGAGCTACGAGCAGTACTTC. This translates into CASSLPSGGGSYEQYF.

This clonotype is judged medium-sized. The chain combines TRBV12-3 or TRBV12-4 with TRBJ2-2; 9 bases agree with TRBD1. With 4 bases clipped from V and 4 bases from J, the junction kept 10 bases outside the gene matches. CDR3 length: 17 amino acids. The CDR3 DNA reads TGTGCCAGCAGTTCCACAGGGGGCGTCTTCGGCACCGGGGAGCTGTTTTTT. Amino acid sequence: CASSSTGGVFGTGELFF.

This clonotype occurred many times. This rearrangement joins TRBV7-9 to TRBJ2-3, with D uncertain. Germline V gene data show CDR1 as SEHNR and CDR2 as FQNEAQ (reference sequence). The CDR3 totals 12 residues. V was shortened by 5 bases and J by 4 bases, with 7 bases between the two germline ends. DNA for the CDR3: TGTGCCAGCAGCCTTTCCGCAGATACGCAGTATTTT. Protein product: CASSLSADTQYF.

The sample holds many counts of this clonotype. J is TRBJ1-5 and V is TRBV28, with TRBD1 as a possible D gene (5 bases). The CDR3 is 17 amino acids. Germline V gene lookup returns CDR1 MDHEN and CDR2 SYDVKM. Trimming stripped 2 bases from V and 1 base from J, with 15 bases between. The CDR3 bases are TGTGCCAGCAGTTTAGGGGACTGGGCGTTAAGCAATCAGCCCCAGCATTTT. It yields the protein CASSLGDWALSNQPQHF.

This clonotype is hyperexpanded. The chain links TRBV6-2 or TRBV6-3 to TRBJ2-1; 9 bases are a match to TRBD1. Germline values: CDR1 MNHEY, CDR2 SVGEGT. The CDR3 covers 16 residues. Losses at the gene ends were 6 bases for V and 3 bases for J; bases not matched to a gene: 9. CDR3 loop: CASSLEDRGIYNEQFF. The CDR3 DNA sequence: TGTGCCAGCAGCTTAGAGGACAGGGGCATCTACAATGAGCAGTTCTTC.

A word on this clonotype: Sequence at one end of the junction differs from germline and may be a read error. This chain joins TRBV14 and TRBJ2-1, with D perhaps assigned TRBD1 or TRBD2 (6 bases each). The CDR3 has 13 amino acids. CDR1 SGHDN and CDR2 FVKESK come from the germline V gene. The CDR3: CAGTGGMYNVQFF. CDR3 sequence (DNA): TGTGCCGGTACCGGGGGCATGTACAATGTGCAGTTCTTC.

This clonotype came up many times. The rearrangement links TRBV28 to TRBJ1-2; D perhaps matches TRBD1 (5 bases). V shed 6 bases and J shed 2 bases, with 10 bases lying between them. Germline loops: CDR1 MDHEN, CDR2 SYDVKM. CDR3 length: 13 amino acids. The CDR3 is CASSPGVNYGYTF. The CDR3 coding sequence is TGTGCCAGCAGCCCGGGGGTAAACTATGGCTACACCTTC.

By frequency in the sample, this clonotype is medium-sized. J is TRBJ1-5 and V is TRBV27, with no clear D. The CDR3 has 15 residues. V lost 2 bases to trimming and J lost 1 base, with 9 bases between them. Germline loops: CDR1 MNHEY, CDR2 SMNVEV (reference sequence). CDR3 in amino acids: CASSLGPGSNQPQHF. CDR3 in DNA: TGTGCCAGCAGTTTAGGCCCCGGGAGCAATCAGCCCCAGCATTTT.

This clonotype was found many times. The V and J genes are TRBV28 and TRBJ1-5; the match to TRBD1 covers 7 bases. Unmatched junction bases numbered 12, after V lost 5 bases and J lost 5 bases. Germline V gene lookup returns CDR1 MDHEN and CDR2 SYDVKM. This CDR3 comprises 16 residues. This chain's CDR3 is CASSLTGAPGYQPQHF. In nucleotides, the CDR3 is TGTGCCAGCAGTCTTACAGGGGCACCGGGTTATCAGCCCCAGCATTTT.

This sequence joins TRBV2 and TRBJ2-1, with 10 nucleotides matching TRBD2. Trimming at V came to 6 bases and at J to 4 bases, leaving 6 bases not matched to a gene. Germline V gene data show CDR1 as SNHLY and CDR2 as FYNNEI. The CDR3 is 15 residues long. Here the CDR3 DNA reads TGTGCCAGCAGAGTAGCGGGGGGCCGATACAATGAGCAGTTCTTC. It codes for CASRVAGGRYNEQFF.

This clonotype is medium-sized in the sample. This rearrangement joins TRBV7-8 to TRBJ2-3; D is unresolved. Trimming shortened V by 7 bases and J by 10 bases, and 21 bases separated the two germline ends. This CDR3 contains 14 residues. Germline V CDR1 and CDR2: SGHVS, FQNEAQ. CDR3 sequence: CASIQNRNSLPQYF. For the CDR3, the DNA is TGTGCCAGCATCCAGAATCGCAACAGCCTCCCGCAGTATTTT.

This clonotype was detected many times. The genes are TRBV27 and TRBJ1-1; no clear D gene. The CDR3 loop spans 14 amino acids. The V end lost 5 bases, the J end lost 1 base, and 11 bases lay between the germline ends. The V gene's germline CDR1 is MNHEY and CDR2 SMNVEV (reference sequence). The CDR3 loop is CASSPLQRNTEAFF. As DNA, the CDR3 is TGTGCCAGCAGTCCCCTACAGAGGAACACTGAAGCTTTCTTT.

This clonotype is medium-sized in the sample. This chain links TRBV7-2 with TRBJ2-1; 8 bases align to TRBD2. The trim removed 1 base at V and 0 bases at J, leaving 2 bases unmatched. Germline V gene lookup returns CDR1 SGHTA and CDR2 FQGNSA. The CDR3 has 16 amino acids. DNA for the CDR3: TGTGCCAGCAGCTTAGTAGCGGGAAGCTCCTACAATGAGCAGTTCTTC. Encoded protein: CASSLVAGSSYNEQFF.

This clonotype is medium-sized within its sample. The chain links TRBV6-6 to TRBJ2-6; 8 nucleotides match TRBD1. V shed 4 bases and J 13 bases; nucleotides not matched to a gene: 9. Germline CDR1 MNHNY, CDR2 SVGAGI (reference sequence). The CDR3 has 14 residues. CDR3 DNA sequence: TGTGCCAGCAGTTTCGACAGGGGCCGTTTAGTCCTGACTTTC. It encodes CASSFDRGRLVLTF.

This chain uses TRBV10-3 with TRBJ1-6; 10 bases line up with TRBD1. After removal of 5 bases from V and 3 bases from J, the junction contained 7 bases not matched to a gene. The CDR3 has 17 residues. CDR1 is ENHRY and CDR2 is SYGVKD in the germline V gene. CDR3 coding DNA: TGTGCCATCAGTCCTCGGGGGACAGGGGACTATAATTCACCCCTCCACTTT. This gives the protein CAISPRGTGDYNSPLHF.

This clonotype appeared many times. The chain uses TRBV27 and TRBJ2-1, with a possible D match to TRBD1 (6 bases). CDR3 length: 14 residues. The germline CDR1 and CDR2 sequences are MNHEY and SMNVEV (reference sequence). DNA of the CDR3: TGTGCGACTGCCGTGGGGGCCGTGTACAATGAGCAGTTCTTC. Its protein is CATAVGAVYNEQFF.

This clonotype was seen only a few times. The CDR3 is CASRGLLKGLNTEAFF. CDR3 coding DNA: TGTGCCAGCAGGGGACTCCTGAAGGGTTTGAACACTGAAGCTTTCTTT. The chain joins TRBV11-2 to TRBJ1-1; possible D gene TRBD1, 5 bases. The CDR3 is made up of 16 amino acids. Germline V gene sequence: CDR1 SGHAT, CDR2 FQNNGV. Trimming cost V 6 bases and J 0 bases, with 17 bases left between them. Drawing the rest from reference TRBV11-2 and TRBJ1-1, the complete variable domain is EAGVAQSPRYKIIEKRQSVAFWCNPISGHATLYWYQQILGQGPKLLIQFQNNGVVDDSQLPKDRFSAERLKGVDSTLKIQPAKLEDSAVYLCASRGLLKGLNTEAFFGQGTRLTVV.